These T cell receptor beta chains were read from a single sample in a study of cytomegalovirus exposure and HLA in healthy donors. TCRdb's copy holds only in-frame clones and misses some; the assay was immunoSEQ multiplex PCR. This sample has about 160,000 clones, with around four fifths found just once. Sequenced input: PBMCs. The receptor set was obtained from a female donor in good health and CMV-seronegative. Each CDR3 is given with its conserved first and last residue. D genes are given only for firm matches. Where a row states a size, it is once, few, many or the class of an expanded clone; other rows omit it.

few	TRBV5-1	-	TRBJ2-5	TGCGCCAGCAATTTGGAGGGGGCGCGGGAGACCCAGTACTTC	CASNLEGARETQYF
-	TRBV5-4	-	TRBJ2-3	TGTGCCAGCAGCTTGGGGTCGGGGGCAGATACGCAGTATTTT	CASSLGSGADTQYF
-	TRBV5-1	TRBD2	TRBJ2-3	TGCGCCAGCAGAAATGGTGCACTAGCGGGGGGGCCGAAAAGCACAGATACGCAGTATTTT	CASRNGALAGGPKSTDTQYF
few	TRBV7-2	TRBD2	TRBJ2-1	TGTGCCAGCAGCTCCCGGGGGGGCTCTTACAATGAGCAGTTCTTC	CASSSRGGSYNEQFF
-	TRBV5-4	TRBD1	TRBJ1-6	TGTGCCAGCAGCTTGCAGGGGGCCCCCCTCCACTTT	CASSLQGAPLHF
-	TRBV7-3	-	TRBJ2-5	TGTGCCAGCAGCCGGGTAGCTGGAGAGACCCAGTACTTC	CASSRVAGETQYF
-	TRBV11-2	-	TRBJ1-3	TGTGCCAGCAGCTTAGTTGTTTTTAGCTCTGGAAACACCATATATTTT	CASSLVVFSSGNTIYF
-	TRBV9	TRBD2	TRBJ2-1	TGTGCCAGCAGCGTTCAGGCGGGAGCCTACAATGAGCAGTTCTTC	CASSVQAGAYNEQFF
-	TRBV2	TRBD1	TRBJ2-2	TGTGCCAGCAGTTGGGACAGAAACACCGGGGAGCTGTTTTTT	CASSWDRNTGELFF
-	TRBV30	TRBD2	TRBJ2-2	TGTGCCTGGAGATTAGCGGGAACCGGGGAGCTGTTTTTT	CAWRLAGTGELFF
-	TRBV5-4	-	TRBJ1-1	TGTGCCAGCAGCTTGGCCGGACGGAGGGACACTGAAGCTTTCTTT	CASSLAGRRDTEAFF
few	TRBV27	-	TRBJ1-1	TGTGCCAGCAGTTTAAGAAGGGGTGGACTGAACACTGAAGCTTTCTTT	CASSLRRGGLNTEAFF
-	TRBV9	-	TRBJ2-2	TGTGCCAGCAGCGTGCTCCAGACGAACACCGGGGAGCTGTTTTTT	CASSVLQTNTGELFF
-	TRBV16	TRBD1	TRBJ1-2	TGTGCCAGCAGCCCGACAGGGGAAGTAGATGGCTACACCTTC	CASSPTGEVDGYTF
-	TRBV19	TRBD1	TRBJ1-3	TGTGCCACCCAAGACAGGGGCTACGGAAACACCATATATTTT	CATQDRGYGNTIYF
-	TRBV5-1	-	TRBJ1-2	TGCGCCAGCAGCTTGGGGCAGGACTATGGCTACACCTTC	CASSLGQDYGYTF